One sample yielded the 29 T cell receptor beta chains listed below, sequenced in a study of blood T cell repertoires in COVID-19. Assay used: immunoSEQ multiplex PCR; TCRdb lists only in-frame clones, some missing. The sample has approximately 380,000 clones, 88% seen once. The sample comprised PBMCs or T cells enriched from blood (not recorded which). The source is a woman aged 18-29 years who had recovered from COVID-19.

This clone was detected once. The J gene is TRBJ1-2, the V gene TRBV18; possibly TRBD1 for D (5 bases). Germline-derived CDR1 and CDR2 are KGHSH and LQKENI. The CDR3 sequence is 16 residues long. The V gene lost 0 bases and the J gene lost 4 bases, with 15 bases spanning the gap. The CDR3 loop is CASSPPGSQGAYGYTF. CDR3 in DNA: TGTGCCAGCTCACCACCGGGCAGCCAAGGGGCCTATGGCTACACCTTC.

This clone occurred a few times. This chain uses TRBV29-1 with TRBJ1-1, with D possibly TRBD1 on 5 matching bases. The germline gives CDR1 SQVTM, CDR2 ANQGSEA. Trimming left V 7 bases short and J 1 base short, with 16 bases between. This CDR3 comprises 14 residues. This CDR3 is CSGYGGRENTEAFF. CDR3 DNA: TGCAGCGGCTACGGCGGCAGGGAGAACACTGAAGCTTTCTTT. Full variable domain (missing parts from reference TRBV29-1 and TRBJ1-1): SAVISQKPSRDICQRGTSLTIQCQVDSQVTMMFWYRQQPGQSLTLIATANQGSEATYESGFVIDKFPISRPNLTFSTLTVSNMSPEDSSIYLCSGYGGRENTEAFFGQGTRLTVV.

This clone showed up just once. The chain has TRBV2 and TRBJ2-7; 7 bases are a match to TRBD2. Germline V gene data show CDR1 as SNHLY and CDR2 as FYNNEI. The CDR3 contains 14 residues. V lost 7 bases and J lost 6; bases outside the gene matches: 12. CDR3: CASKGRGLAFEQYF. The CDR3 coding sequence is TGTGCCAGCAAGGGGAGGGGACTCGCTTTCGAGCAGTACTTC.

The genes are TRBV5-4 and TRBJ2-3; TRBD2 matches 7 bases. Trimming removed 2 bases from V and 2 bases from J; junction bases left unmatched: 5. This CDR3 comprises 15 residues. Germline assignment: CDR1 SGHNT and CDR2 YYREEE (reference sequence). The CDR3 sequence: CASSFWDYTTDTQYF. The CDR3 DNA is TGTGCCAGCAGCTTCTGGGACTACACCACAGATACGCAGTATTTT.

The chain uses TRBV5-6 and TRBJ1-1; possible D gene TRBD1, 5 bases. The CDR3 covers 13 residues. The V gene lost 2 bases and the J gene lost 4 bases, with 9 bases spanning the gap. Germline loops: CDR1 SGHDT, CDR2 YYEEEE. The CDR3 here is CASSFSGGTEAFF. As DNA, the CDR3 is TGTGCCAGCAGCTTTTCGGGGGGCACTGAAGCTTTCTTT.

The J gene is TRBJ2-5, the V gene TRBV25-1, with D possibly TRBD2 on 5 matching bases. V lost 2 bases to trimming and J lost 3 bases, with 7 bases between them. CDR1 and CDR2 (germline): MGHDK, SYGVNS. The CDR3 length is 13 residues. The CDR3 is CASSELGEETQYF. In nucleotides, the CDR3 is TGTGCCAGCAGTGAACTCGGGGAAGAGACCCAGTACTTC. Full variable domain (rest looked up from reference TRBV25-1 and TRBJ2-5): EADIYQTPRYLVIGTGKKITLECSQTMGHDKMYWYQQDPGMELHLIHYSYGVNSTEKGDLSSESTVSRIRTEHFPLTLESARPSHTSQYLCASSELGEETQYFGPGTRLLVL.

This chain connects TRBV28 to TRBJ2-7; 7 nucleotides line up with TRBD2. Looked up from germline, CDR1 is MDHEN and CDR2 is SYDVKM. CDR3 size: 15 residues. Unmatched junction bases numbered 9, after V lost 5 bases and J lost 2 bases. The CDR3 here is CASSTPGGGPYEQYF. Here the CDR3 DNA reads TGTGCCAGCAGTACCCCTGGGGGGGGTCCCTACGAGCAGTACTTC. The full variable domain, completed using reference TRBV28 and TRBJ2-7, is DVKVTQSSRYLVKRTGEKVFLECVQDMDHENMFWYRQDPGLGLRLIYFSYDVKMKEKGDIPEGYSVSREKKERFSLILESASTNQTSMYLCASSTPGGGPYEQYFGPGTRLTVT.

CDR3 sequence: CASSLTGRSGYTF. The CDR3 nucleotides are TGCGCCAGCAGCTTGACAGGGCGTTCTGGCTACACCTTC. This chain joins TRBV5-1 and TRBJ1-2, with D possibly matching TRBD1 (6 bases). The CDR3 is made up of 13 amino acids. V lost 1 base and J lost 7, with 11 bases in between. CDR1 SGHRS and CDR2 YFSETQ come from the germline V gene.

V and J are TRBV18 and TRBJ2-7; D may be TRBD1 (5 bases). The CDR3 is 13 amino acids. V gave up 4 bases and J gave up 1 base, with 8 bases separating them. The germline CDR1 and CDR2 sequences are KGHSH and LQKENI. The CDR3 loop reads CASSQQDSYEQYF. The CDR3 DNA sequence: TGTGCCAGCTCACAACAGGATTCCTACGAGCAGTACTTC.

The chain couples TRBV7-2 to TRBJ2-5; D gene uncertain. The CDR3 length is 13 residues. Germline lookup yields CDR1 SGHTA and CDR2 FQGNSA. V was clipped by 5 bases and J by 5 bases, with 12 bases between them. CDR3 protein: CASSPGYPETQYF. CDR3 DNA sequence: TGTGCCAGCAGCCCCGGTTATCCCGAGACCCAGTACTTC.

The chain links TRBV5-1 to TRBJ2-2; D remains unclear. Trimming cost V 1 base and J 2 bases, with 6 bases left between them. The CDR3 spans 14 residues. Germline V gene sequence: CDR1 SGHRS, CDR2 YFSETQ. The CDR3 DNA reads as TGCGCCAGCAGCTTGAGCCCTAACACCGGGGAGCTGTTTTTT. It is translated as CASSLSPNTGELFF.

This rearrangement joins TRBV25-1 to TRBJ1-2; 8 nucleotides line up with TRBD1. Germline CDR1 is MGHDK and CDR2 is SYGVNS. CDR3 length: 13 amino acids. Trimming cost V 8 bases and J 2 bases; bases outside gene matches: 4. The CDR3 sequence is CASSTGGNYGYTF. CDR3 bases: TGTGCCAGCTCTACAGGGGGGAACTATGGCTACACCTTC.

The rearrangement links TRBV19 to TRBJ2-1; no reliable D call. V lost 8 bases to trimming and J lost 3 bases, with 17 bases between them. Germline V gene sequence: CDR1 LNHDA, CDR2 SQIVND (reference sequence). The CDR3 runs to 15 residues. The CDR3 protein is CASASDVTVYNEQFF. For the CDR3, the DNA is TGTGCCAGTGCTTCCGACGTTACAGTCTACAATGAGCAGTTCTTC.

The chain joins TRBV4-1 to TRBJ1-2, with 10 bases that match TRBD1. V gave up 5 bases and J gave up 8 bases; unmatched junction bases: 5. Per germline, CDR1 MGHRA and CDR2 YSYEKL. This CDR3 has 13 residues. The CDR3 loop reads CASSARDRGGYTF. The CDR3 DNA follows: TGCGCCAGCAGCGCCCGGGACAGGGGAGGCTACACCTTC.

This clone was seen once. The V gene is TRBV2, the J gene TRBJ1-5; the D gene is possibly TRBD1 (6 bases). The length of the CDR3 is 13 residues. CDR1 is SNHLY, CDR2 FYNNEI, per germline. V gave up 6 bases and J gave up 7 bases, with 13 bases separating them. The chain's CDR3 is CASSRGFEQPQHF. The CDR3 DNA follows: TGTGCCAGCAGCAGGGGTTTCGAACAGCCCCAGCATTTT.

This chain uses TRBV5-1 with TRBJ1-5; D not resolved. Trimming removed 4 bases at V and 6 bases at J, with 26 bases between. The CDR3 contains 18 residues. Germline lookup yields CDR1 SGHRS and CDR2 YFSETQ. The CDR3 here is CASSPGDFGPQGSQPQHF. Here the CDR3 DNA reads TGCGCCAGCAGCCCGGGTGACTTTGGACCCCAAGGGAGTCAGCCCCAGCATTTT.

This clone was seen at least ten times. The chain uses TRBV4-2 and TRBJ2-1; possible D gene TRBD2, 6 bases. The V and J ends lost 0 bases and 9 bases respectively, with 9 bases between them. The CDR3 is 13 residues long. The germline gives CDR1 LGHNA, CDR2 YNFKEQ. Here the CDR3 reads CASSQDKGGEQFF. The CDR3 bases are TGTGCCAGCAGCCAAGATAAGGGAGGTGAGCAGTTCTTC.

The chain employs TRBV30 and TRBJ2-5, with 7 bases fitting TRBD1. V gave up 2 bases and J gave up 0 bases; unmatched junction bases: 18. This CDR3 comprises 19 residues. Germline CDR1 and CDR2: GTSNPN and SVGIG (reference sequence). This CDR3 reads CAWSPTSGQDQPYQETQYF. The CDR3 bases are TGTGCCTGGAGTCCAACTTCCGGACAGGACCAACCGTACCAAGAGACCCAGTACTTC.

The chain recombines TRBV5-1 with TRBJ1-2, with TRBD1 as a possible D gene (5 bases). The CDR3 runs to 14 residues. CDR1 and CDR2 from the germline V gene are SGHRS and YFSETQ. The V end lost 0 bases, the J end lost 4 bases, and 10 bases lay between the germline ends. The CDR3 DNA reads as TGCGCCAGCAGCTTGGGGGTCAGGGTCTATGGCTACACCTTC. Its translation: CASSLGVRVYGYTF.

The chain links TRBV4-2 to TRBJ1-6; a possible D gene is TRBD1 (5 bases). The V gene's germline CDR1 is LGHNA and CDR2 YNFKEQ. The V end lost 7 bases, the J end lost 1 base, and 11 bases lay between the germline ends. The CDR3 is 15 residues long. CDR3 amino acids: CASTGSGSYNSPLHF. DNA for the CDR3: TGTGCCAGCACAGGGTCAGGGTCCTATAATTCACCCCTCCACTTT.

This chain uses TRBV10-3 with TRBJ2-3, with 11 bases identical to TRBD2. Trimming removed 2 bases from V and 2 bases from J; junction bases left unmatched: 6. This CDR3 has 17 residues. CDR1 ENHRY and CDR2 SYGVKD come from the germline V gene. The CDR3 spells CAISEQVAGGLTDTQYF. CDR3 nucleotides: TGTGCCATCAGTGAGCAGGTAGCGGGGGGGCTCACAGATACGCAGTATTTT.

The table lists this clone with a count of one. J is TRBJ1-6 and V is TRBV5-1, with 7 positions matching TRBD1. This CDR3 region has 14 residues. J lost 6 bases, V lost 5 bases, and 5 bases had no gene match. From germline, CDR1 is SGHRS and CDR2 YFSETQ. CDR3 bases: TGCGCCAGCAGAGGGGGACAGAGTAATTCACCCCTCCACTTT. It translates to CASRGGQSNSPLHF.

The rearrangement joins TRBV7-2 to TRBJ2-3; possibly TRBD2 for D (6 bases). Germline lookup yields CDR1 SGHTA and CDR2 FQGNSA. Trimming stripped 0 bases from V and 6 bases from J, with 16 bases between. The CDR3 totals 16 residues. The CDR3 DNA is TGTGCCAGCAGCTTAGCTAGCGGTTCCTTCAGGGATACGCAGTATTTT. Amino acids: CASSLASGSFRDTQYF.

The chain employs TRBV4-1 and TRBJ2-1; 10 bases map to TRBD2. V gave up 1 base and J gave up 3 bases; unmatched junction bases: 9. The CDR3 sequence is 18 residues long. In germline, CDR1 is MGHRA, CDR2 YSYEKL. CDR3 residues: CASSQVFSGGPIYNEQFF. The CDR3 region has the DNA TGCGCCAGCAGCCAAGTGTTTAGCGGGGGGCCCATCTACAATGAGCAGTTCTTC.

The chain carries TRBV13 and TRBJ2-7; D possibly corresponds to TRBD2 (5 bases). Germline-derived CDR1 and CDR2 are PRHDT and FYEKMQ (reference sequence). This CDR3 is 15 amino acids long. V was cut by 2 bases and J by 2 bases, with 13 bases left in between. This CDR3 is CASSLTDGGAYEQYF. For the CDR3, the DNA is TGTGCCAGCAGCTTAACCGACGGAGGAGCCTACGAGCAGTACTTC.

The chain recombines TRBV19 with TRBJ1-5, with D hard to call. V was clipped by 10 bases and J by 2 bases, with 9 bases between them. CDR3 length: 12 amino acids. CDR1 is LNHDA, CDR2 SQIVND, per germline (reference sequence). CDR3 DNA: TGTGCCACGGGGTTGGGCAATCAGCCCCAGCATTTT. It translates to CATGLGNQPQHF.

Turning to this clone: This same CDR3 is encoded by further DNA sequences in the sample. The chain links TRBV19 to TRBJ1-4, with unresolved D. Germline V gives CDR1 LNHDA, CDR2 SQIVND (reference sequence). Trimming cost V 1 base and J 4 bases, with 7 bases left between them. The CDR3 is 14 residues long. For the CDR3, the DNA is TGTGCCAGTAGTATAGGCGGTGTTAATGAAAAACTGTTTTTT. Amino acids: CASSIGGVNEKLFF.

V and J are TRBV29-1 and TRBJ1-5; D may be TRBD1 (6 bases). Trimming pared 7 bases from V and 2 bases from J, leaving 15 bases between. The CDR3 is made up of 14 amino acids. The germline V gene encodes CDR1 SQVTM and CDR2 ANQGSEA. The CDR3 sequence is CSAKQGVGNQPQHF. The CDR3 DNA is TGCAGCGCGAAACAGGGAGTTGGCAATCAGCCCCAGCATTTT.

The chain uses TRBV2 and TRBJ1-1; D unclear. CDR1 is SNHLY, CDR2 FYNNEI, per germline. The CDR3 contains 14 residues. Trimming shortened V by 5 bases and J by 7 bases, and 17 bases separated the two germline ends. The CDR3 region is CASSTPSGTVEAFF. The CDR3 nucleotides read TGTGCCAGCAGTACGCCGAGTGGAACAGTTGAAGCTTTCTTT.